This TCR beta chain was documented in a study of graft-versus-host responses after intestinal transplantation. After removal of 5 bases from V and 5 bases from J, the junction contained 9 bases not matched to a gene. CDR1 and CDR2 (germline): PRHDT, FYEKMQ (reference sequence). This CDR3 contains 14 residues. Repertoires were generated with immunoSEQ multiplex PCR, while TCRdb's copy carries only in-frame clones and drops some. The repertoire holds about 90,000 clones, with around 90% as singletons. Findings and caveats of the study: Allograft clonal ratios (graft-versus-host to host-versus-graft) were high in patients who had graft-donor T cell macrochimerism. The authors found GvH clones in recipient marrow, some appearing first in ileum or blood.

In the case of this clone: As yet, its antigen is unknown.

Specimen: unstimulated CD4+ T cells sorted from spleen or lymph node cells, collected before transplant. The chain recombines TRBV13 with TRBJ2-7, with 7 bases identical to TRBD1. This clonotype originated in a human donor who was the organ donor for an intestinal transplant. The CDR3 sequence: CASSRGGQPHEQYF. The CDR3 nucleotides are TGTGCCAGCAGCAGAGGGGGACAGCCCCACGAGCAGTACTTC.